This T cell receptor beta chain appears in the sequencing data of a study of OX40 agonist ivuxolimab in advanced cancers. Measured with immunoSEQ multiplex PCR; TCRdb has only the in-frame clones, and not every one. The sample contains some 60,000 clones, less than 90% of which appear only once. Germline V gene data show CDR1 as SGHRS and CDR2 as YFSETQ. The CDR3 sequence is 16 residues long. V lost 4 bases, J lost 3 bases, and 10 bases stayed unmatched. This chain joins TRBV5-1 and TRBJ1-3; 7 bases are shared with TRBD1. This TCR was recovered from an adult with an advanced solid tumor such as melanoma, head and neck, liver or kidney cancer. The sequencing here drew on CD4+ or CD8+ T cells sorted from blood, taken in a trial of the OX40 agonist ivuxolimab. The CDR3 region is CASSDGRQGYGNTIYF. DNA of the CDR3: TGCGCCAGCAGCGACGGACGACAGGGATATGGAAACACCATATATTTT.